Listed here are 27 T cell receptor beta chains from one sample, sequenced in a study of cytomegalovirus exposure and HLA in healthy donors. Amplification used 60 Vbeta primers and 13 Jbeta primers. Only in-frame clones appear in the TCRdb table, and some are missing; sequencing was by immunoSEQ multiplex PCR. Its table records approximately 110,000 clones. Sequenced material: PBMCs. The receptors here all came from a man in his thirties or forties in good health and CMV-seronegative.

The chain recombines TRBV7-3 with TRBJ2-5; tentatively, D is TRBD2 (6 bases). Trimming stripped 0 bases from V and 5 bases from J, with 7 bases between. The CDR3 runs 13 residues. Germline V gene data show CDR1 as SGHTA and CDR2 as FQGTGA. CDR3 sequence reads: CASSLTGGETQYF. The CDR3 DNA reads TGTGCCAGCAGCTTAACCGGGGGTGAGACCCAGTACTTC.

The chain couples TRBV6-1 to TRBJ2-1; 7 nucleotides match TRBD2. Germline assignment: CDR1 MNHNS and CDR2 SASEGT. This CDR3 spans 14 amino acids. Trimming at V came to 3 bases and at J to 15 bases, leaving 14 bases not matched to a gene. The CDR3 DNA reads TGTGCCAGCAGTGAGTGGGGCTCGGGGGGACCTCTGTTCTTC. Protein sequence: CASSEWGSGGPLFF.

The J gene is TRBJ2-5, the V gene TRBV28; D remains unclear. Germline V CDR1 and CDR2: MDHEN, SYDVKM. CDR3 length: 11 amino acids. The germline V and J ends were trimmed by 6 bases and 1 base, with 3 bases remaining between them. This CDR3 is CASSVQETQYF. The DNA for the CDR3 is TGTGCCAGCAGCGTCCAAGAGACCCAGTACTTC.

This chain joins TRBV6-1 and TRBJ1-1; D possibly corresponds to TRBD1 (6 bases). Germline CDR1 MNHNS, CDR2 SASEGT. Trimming removed 6 bases at V and 5 bases at J, with 16 bases between. CDR3 size: 14 residues. CDR3 residues: CASRAMRDRTEAFF. The CDR3 nucleotides are TGTGCCAGCAGGGCTATGAGAGACAGGACTGAAGCTTTCTTT.

CDR3: CASSWSGSYEQYF. The DNA for the CDR3 is TGTGCCAGCAGCTGGAGCGGCTCCTACGAGCAGTACTTC. The chain carries TRBV7-2 and TRBJ2-7; D may be TRBD2 (5 bases). The CDR3 runs to 13 residues. The germline V gene encodes CDR1 SGHTA and CDR2 FQGNSA. V shed 4 bases and J shed 0 bases, with 7 bases lying between them. The full variable domain, its missing parts supplied by reference TRBV7-2 and TRBJ2-7, is GAGVSQSPSNKVTEKGKDVELRCDPISGHTALYWYRQSLGQGLEFLIYFQGNSAPDKSGLPSDRFSAERTGGSVSTLTIQRTQQEDSAVYLCASSWSGSYEQYFGPGTRLTVT.

The V call is TRBV27, the J call TRBJ2-7, with D uncertain. The CDR3 is 13 amino acids. V was clipped by 6 bases and J by 3 bases, with 12 bases between them. CDR1 is MNHEY, CDR2 SMNVEV, per germline (reference sequence). The CDR3 DNA reads TGTGCCAGCAGCCCCCTCCTAGACTACGAGCAGTACTTC. This translates into CASSPLLDYEQYF.

The rearrangement joins TRBV7-9 to TRBJ2-3; 8 nucleotides align to TRBD2. This CDR3 spans 18 amino acids. CDR1 and CDR2 (germline): SEHNR, FQNEAQ (reference sequence). The V and J ends lost 1 base and 1 base, in that order; junction bases with no gene match: 10. The CDR3 loop reads CASSLGLPLAERTDTQYF. The CDR3 nucleotides are TGTGCCAGCAGCTTAGGTCTCCCACTAGCGGAGCGCACAGATACGCAGTATTTT.

The chain has TRBV20-1 and TRBJ2-3; 7 bases fit TRBD2. The CDR3 length is 11 residues. Germline CDR1 and CDR2: DFQATT and SNEGSKA (reference sequence). The chain's CDR3 is CSGGWARTQYF. CDR3 in DNA: TGCAGCGGGGGGTGGGCGCGTACGCAGTATTTT.

Written as DNA, the CDR3 is TGTGCCAGCAGTCCCTCCGGGGAACCCGGAAACACCATATATTTT. Its protein product is CASSPSGEPGNTIYF. The V and J genes are TRBV6-5 and TRBJ1-3, with D unclear. CDR1 and CDR2 (germline): MNHEY, SVGAGI. The V and J ends lost 5 bases and 4 bases respectively, with 15 bases between them. The CDR3 runs 15 residues.

V is TRBV4-2 and J is TRBJ2-2; 8 bases map to TRBD1. This CDR3 has 15 amino acids. Germline CDR1 LGHNA, CDR2 YNFKEQ. V lost 4 bases to trimming and J lost 6 bases; unmatched junction nucleotides: 7. The CDR3 protein is CASSRGQGASGELFF. DNA of the CDR3: TGTGCCAGCAGCCGTGGACAGGGTGCCTCCGGGGAGCTGTTTTTT.

The chain couples TRBV30 to TRBJ2-2, with TRBD1 matching 7 bases. CDR1 and CDR2 (germline): GTSNPN, SVGIG (reference sequence). This CDR3 spans 14 amino acids. J gave up 0 bases and V 7 bases, and 5 bases lay outside the gene matches. The CDR3 sequence is CAFRQGTNTGELFF. DNA of the CDR3: TGTGCCTTCCGACAGGGAACGAACACCGGGGAGCTGTTTTTT.

This sequence joins TRBV10-3 and TRBJ1-1; weak D call: TRBD1 (6 bases). The CDR3 loop spans 14 amino acids. V was clipped by 6 bases and J by 0 bases, with 11 bases between them. Germline assignment: CDR1 ENHRY and CDR2 SYGVKD. CDR3 region: CAIRTTGMNTEAFF. CDR3 in DNA: TGTGCCATCAGAACGACAGGAATGAACACTGAAGCTTTCTTT.

The CDR3 DNA reads TGTGCCAGCAGTTTGACAGGGAAAGGGGAAAAACTGTTTTTT. This gives the protein CASSLTGKGEKLFF. The genes are TRBV28 and TRBJ1-4; 7 bases match TRBD1. The CDR3 is 14 residues long. J gave up 8 bases and V 3 bases, and 6 bases lay outside the gene matches. Germline V CDR1 and CDR2: MDHEN, SYDVKM.

V and J are TRBV7-9 and TRBJ2-5; 8 bases align to TRBD1. The CDR3 length is 15 residues. Germline loops: CDR1 SEHNR, CDR2 FQNEAQ (reference sequence). J gave up 2 bases and V 5 bases, and 7 bases lay outside the gene matches. The CDR3 region is CASSQGAHAQETQYF. In nucleotides, the CDR3 is TGTGCCAGCAGCCAGGGGGCGCACGCTCAAGAGACCCAGTACTTC.

The rearrangement links TRBV29-1 to TRBJ1-1; D call uncertain. CDR1 and CDR2 from the germline V gene are SQVTM and ANQGSEA. V was pared by 4 bases and J by 1 base, with 10 bases between. This CDR3 is 13 amino acids long. The CDR3 here is CSVVQKENTEAFF. The CDR3 nucleotides are TGCAGCGTTGTACAGAAAGAGAACACTGAAGCTTTCTTT.

This chain links TRBV28 with TRBJ2-3; D is ambiguous. The germline CDR1 and CDR2 sequences are MDHEN and SYDVKM. The length of the CDR3 is 13 residues. V lost 6 bases, J lost 2 bases, and 9 bases lay in between. The CDR3 DNA sequence: TGTGCCAGCAGCCCTCGACTCACAGATACGCAGTATTTT. Protein sequence: CASSPRLTDTQYF.

The chain combines TRBV6-4 with TRBJ2-1; no firm D call. The germline V and J ends were trimmed by 6 bases and 5 bases, with 11 bases remaining between them. CDR1 is MRHNA, CDR2 SNTAGT, per germline. The CDR3 loop spans 13 amino acids. The CDR3 spells CASSGPRDNEQFF. As DNA, the CDR3 is TGTGCCAGCAGCGGTCCTCGTGACAATGAGCAGTTCTTC.

CDR3 coding DNA: TGTGCCATCAGTGTGAGACGGGACAATGAGCAGTTCTTC. It is translated as CAISVRRDNEQFF. The chain combines TRBV10-3 with TRBJ2-1; unclear D gene. V gave up 4 bases and J gave up 5 bases, with 9 bases separating them. This CDR3 contains 13 residues. CDR1 is ENHRY, CDR2 SYGVKD, per germline.

The CDR3, as DNA: TGTGCCAGCAGCCAAAGGGACAGGGGGCTTAGTAATTCACCCCTCCACTTT. The encoded protein is CASSQRDRGLSNSPLHF. The chain has TRBV14 and TRBJ1-6; 12 nucleotides align to TRBD1. The germline V gene encodes CDR1 SGHDN and CDR2 FVKESK. With V trimmed by 2 bases and J by 6 bases, 5 bases remained unmatched. The CDR3 length is 17 residues. The full variable domain, rest sourced from reference TRBV14 and TRBJ1-6, is EAGVTQFPSHSVIEKGQTVTLRCDPISGHDNLYWYRRVMGKEIKFLLHFVKESKQDESGMPNNRFLAERTGGTYSTLKVQPAELEDSGVYFCASSQRDRGLSNSPLHFGNGTRLTVT.

This sequence joins TRBV9 and TRBJ1-6, with D maybe TRBD1 (5 bases). From germline, CDR1 is SGDLS and CDR2 YYNGEE. Trimming cost V 2 bases and J 7 bases, with 16 bases left between them. This CDR3 is 16 amino acids long. The CDR3 reads CASSVAGKSENSPLHF. DNA of the CDR3: TGTGCCAGCAGCGTGGCAGGGAAGAGTGAAAATTCACCCCTCCACTTT.

The V call is TRBV28, the J call TRBJ1-2; weak D call: TRBD1 (6 bases). CDR3 length equals 13 residues. Trimming shortened V by 8 bases and J by 11 bases, and 21 bases separated the two germline ends. The V gene's germline CDR1 is MDHEN and CDR2 SYDVKM. For the CDR3, the DNA is TGTGCCAGCGATGACAGGCGATCGATGCGGTACACCTTC. Its protein product is CASDDRRSMRYTF.

This sequence joins TRBV5-6 and TRBJ2-5; 12 nucleotides align to TRBD2. The V gene end was trimmed by 4 bases and the J gene end by 6 bases; junction bases not matched to a gene: 7. CDR3 length: 15 amino acids. CDR1 is SGHDT, CDR2 YYEEEE, per germline. The CDR3 DNA is TGTGCCAGCAGCGCAGGACTAGCGGGATACAAGACCCAGTACTTC. It yields the protein CASSAGLAGYKTQYF. Using reference TRBV5-6 and TRBJ2-5 for the parts outside the CDR3, the full variable domain is DAGVTQSPTHLIKTRGQQVTLRCSPKSGHDTVSWYQQALGQGPQFIFQYYEEEERQRGNFPDRFSGHQFPNYSSELNVNALLLGDSALYLCASSAGLAGYKTQYFGPGTRLLVL.

J is TRBJ2-2 and V is TRBV2; the match to TRBD1 covers 7 bases. J lost 3 bases, V lost 0 bases, and 13 bases had no gene match. The CDR3 length is 19 residues. The germline V gene has CDR1 SNHLY and CDR2 FYNNEI. The CDR3 coding sequence is TGTGCCAGCAGTGAAGCGCTGGGGACAGAGAAAATCGACACCGGGGAGCTGTTTTTT. Residues: CASSEALGTEKIDTGELFF.

V and J are TRBV2 and TRBJ2-2; TRBD2 matches at 12 bases. Germline V gene data show CDR1 as SNHLY and CDR2 as FYNNEI. This CDR3 comprises 19 residues. The J segment lost 4 bases and the V segment lost 7 bases, leaving 16 bases of the junction unmatched. The CDR3 nucleotides are TGTGCCAGCATAAAAGACGCGACTAGCGGGAGTAGGCGCACCGGGGAGCTGTTTTTT. Translated, it gives CASIKDATSGSRRTGELFF.

The rearrangement uses TRBV11-2 and TRBJ1-2, with TRBD1 identical over 10 bases. The germline CDR1 and CDR2 sequences are SGHAT and FQNNGV. This CDR3 is 14 amino acids long. Trimming removed 5 bases from V and 5 bases from J; junction bases left unmatched: 5. Here the CDR3 reads CASSPVGQGYGYTF. The CDR3, as DNA: TGTGCCAGCAGCCCAGTGGGACAGGGGTATGGCTACACCTTC.

The V gene is TRBV6-1, the J gene TRBJ2-1; 8 bases align to TRBD1. The V and J ends lost 4 bases and 3 bases, in that order; junction bases with no gene match: 5. CDR3 length: 15 residues. Germline CDR1 MNHNS, CDR2 SASEGT. CDR3 amino acids: CASSAATGVYNEQFF. The DNA of the CDR3 is TGTGCCAGCAGTGCCGCGACAGGGGTCTACAATGAGCAGTTCTTC.

The chain carries TRBV30 and TRBJ2-7; possibly TRBD1 for D (6 bases). The CDR3 covers 12 residues. The germline V and J ends were trimmed by 1 base and 2 bases, with 6 bases remaining between them. The germline V gene encodes CDR1 GTSNPN and CDR2 SVGIG (reference sequence). CDR3 coding DNA: TGTGCCTGGAGTGGACAGGCCTACGAGCAGTACTTC. The encoded protein is CAWSGQAYEQYF.